This is a list of T cell receptor beta chains from one sample in a study of vaccination and CD4 T cells after COVID-19. Which antigens these TCRs recognize remains unknown. MiXCR, applied by TCRdb to the PCR reads, yields one record per CDR3 protein. The sample lists about 26,000 distinct CDR3 sequences, 50% occurring once. The sequencing here drew on CD4+ T cells from blood, cultured in vitro, taken before SARS-CoV-2 vaccination. The receptors come from a human donor who received a COVID-19 vaccine. Each CDR3 is given with its conserved first and last residue. D genes are given only for firm matches. Rows give clone size only sometimes, using once, few, many, or a class for an expanded clone.

D gene: NA
V gene: TRBV24-1
J gene: TRBJ2-1
clone size: NA
CDR3 DNA: TGTGCCACCAATCGGGGGGCTTTAGGCAATGAGCAGTTCTTC
CDR3 protein: CATNRGALGNEQFF

D gene: NA
V gene: TRBV20-1
J gene: TRBJ2-1
clone size: few
CDR3 DNA: TGCAGTGCCGACCTTAGCGCAATCTTTTACAATGAGCAGTTCTTC
CDR3 protein: CSADLSAIFYNEQFF

D gene: TRBD1
V gene: TRBV6-1
J gene: TRBJ2-2
clone size: NA
CDR3 DNA: TGTGCCAGCAGTGAGAGAGACAGGGGCACCGGGGAGCTGTTTTTT
CDR3 protein: CASSERDRGTGELFF

D gene: NA
V gene: TRBV29-1
J gene: TRBJ1-6
clone size: NA
CDR3 DNA: TGCAGCGTTGCAGACATGGGTTCACCCCTCCACTTT
CDR3 protein: CSVADMGSPLHF

D gene: NA
V gene: TRBV10-1
J gene: TRBJ1-2
clone size: medium-sized
CDR3 DNA: TGCGCCAGCATGCAAAACCTGGACAGCCTAGAGGCCTTCTATGGCTACACCTTC
CDR3 protein: CASMQNLDSLEAFYGYTF

D gene: TRBD2
V gene: TRBV20-1
J gene: TRBJ2-3
clone size: few
CDR3 DNA: TGCAGTGCCCCCACCGGGACTAGGTTCGTGGGCCTACGAGATACGCAGTATTTT
CDR3 protein: CSAPTGTRFVGLRDTQYF

D gene: TRBD1
V gene: TRBV27
J gene: TRBJ2-1
clone size: NA
CDR3 DNA: TGTGCCAGCAGTCGACAAACAGGGGGCTTGAACAATGAGCAGTTCTTC
CDR3 protein: CASSRQTGGLNNEQFF

D gene: NA
V gene: TRBV24-1
J gene: TRBJ2-3
clone size: few
CDR3 DNA: TGTGCCACCGGAGGGAGTAGCACAGATACGCAGTATTTT
CDR3 protein: CATGGSSTDTQYF

D gene: NA
V gene: TRBV25-1
J gene: TRBJ2-6
clone size: NA
CDR3 DNA: TGTGCCAGCAGTGAATATGGGGCCAACGTCCTGACTTTC
CDR3 protein: CASSEYGANVLTF

D gene: NA
V gene: TRBV18
J gene: TRBJ1-2
clone size: few
CDR3 DNA: TGTGCCAGCTCACCACAAGGGGGTGACTATGGCTACACCTTC
CDR3 protein: CASSPQGGDYGYTF

D gene: NA
V gene: TRBV12-3/TRBV12-4
J gene: TRBJ2-2
clone size: NA
CDR3 DNA: TGTGCCAGCAGTTTAGCGGGGGCGCCTAACACCGGGGAGCTGTTTTTT
CDR3 protein: CASSLAGAPNTGELFF

D gene: NA
V gene: TRBV5-4
J gene: TRBJ2-3
clone size: few
CDR3 DNA: TGTGCCACTGTGGGGGGCGGCACAGATACGCAGTATTTT
CDR3 protein: CATVGGGTDTQYF

D gene: NA
V gene: TRBV6-1
J gene: TRBJ2-2
clone size: once
CDR3 DNA: TGTGCCATCCAGGGGCTCGGGGAGCTGTTTTTT
CDR3 protein: CAIQGLGELFF